This TCR beta chain was sequenced during a study of technical replicates of blood from a handful of donors. Germline V gene lookup returns CDR1 SGHTA and CDR2 FQGNSA. The CDR3 consists of 16 residues. V dropped 5 bases and J dropped 1 base, with 15 bases sitting between them. This clone was seen once. Measured with immunoSEQ multiplex PCR; TCRdb has only the in-frame clones, and not every one. The sample carries about 91,000 clones, roughly 90% recorded once. This clonotype was obtained from a human donor in good health. Sequencing was performed on T cells isolated from PBMCs. The chain joins TRBV7-2 to TRBJ2-1; D is unresolved. CDR3 residues: CASSQVAIPSYNEQFF. The CDR3 DNA sequence: TGTGCCAGCAGCCAGGTGGCCATTCCTTCCTACAATGAGCAGTTCTTC.